One and the same sample provided the 24 T cell receptor beta chains below, sequenced in a study of cytomegalovirus exposure and HLA in healthy donors. Both 60 Vbeta primers and 13 Jbeta primers went into the PCR. The assay was immunoSEQ multiplex PCR, and TCRdb's table has in-frame clones only and misses some. The sample includes 110,000 to 150,000 clones, 73% seen only once; the top ten take 1.3%. The sequenced material came from PBMCs. These receptors originate from a woman aged 40 to 55 in good health and CMV-seronegative.

This chain connects TRBV9 to TRBJ2-1, with TRBD2 matching over 10 bases. The length of the CDR3 is 16 residues. CDR1 is SGDLS, CDR2 YYNGEE, per germline. J gave up 3 bases and V 0 bases, and 3 bases lay outside the gene matches. In DNA, the CDR3 is TGTGCCAGCAGCGTAGAACTAGCGGGGTTCTACAATGAGCAGTTCTTC. This codes for CASSVELAGFYNEQFF.

This clone was observed a handful of times. The chain employs TRBV6-1 and TRBJ1-1, with TRBD1 matching 7 bases. V gave up 7 bases and J gave up 3 bases; unmatched junction bases: 8. CDR1 is MNHNS, CDR2 SASEGT, per germline. This CDR3 has 14 residues. This chain's CDR3 is CASTQGGMDTEAFF. In DNA, the CDR3 is TGTGCCAGCACCCAGGGGGGCATGGACACTGAAGCTTTCTTT.

The chain recombines TRBV6-5 with TRBJ2-7, with 7 nucleotides matching TRBD2. The V segment lost 11 bases and the J segment 3 bases; nucleotides outside the gene matches: 7. Germline-derived CDR1 and CDR2 are MNHEY and SVGAGI. The CDR3 contains 12 residues. The CDR3 nucleotides are TGTGCCGTAAAGCGGGACTTCTACGAGCAGTACTTC. This gives the protein CAVKRDFYEQYF.

V and J are TRBV27 and TRBJ2-1; maybe TRBD2 (6 bases). CDR1 MNHEY and CDR2 SMNVEV come from the germline V gene (reference sequence). CDR3 length: 14 residues. V dropped 2 bases and J dropped 9 bases, with 14 bases sitting between them. CDR3: CASSLIAPGVEQFF. CDR3 nucleotide sequence: TGTGCCAGCAGTTTAATTGCGCCGGGGGTTGAGCAGTTCTTC.

V gene TRBV19 combines with J gene TRBJ1-3, with a possible D match to TRBD1 (5 bases). V lost 3 bases, J lost 0 bases, and 12 bases lay in between. CDR1 and CDR2 from the germline V gene are LNHDA and SQIVND (reference sequence). The length of the CDR3 is 16 residues. CDR3 residues: CASSMAGQISGNTIYF. The CDR3 DNA sequence: TGTGCCAGTAGTATGGCGGGGCAAATCTCTGGAAACACCATATATTTT.

This clone has only a few counts. The chain uses TRBV5-4 and TRBJ1-1; TRBD1 is a possible D gene (5 bases). The CDR3 loop spans 15 amino acids. Germline-derived CDR1 and CDR2 are SGHNT and YYREEE (reference sequence). Deletions cut 4 bases from V and 2 bases from J, with 15 bases between. CDR3 in DNA: TGTGCCAGCAGCACGACCGCTGACAGCAACACTGAAGCTTTCTTT. Translated: CASSTTADSNTEAFF.

In this sample, this clone turned up a few times. V gene TRBV6-5 combines with J gene TRBJ1-5; D is unresolved. Germline lookup yields CDR1 MNHEY and CDR2 SVGAGI. This CDR3 region has 12 residues. With 6 bases removed from V and 2 bases from J, the gap between germline ends came to 5 bases. DNA of the CDR3: TGTGCCAGCAGCGGGGGCAATCAGCCCCAGCATTTT. Residues: CASSGGNQPQHF.

The chain employs TRBV2 and TRBJ2-5; maybe TRBD1 (6 bases). V was clipped by 8 bases and J by 4 bases, with 14 bases between them. The CDR3 runs 13 residues. The V gene's germline CDR1 is SNHLY and CDR2 FYNNEI. CDR3 DNA sequence: TGTGCCAGCGTCTTGGTCAGGGGAGAGACCCAGTACTTC. Residues: CASVLVRGETQYF.

This sequence joins TRBV2 and TRBJ2-2, with 7 bases aligning to TRBD2. Germline V CDR1 and CDR2: SNHLY, FYNNEI. V was pared by 4 bases and J by 6 bases, with 8 bases of the junction left unmatched. The CDR3 runs to 15 residues. The CDR3 DNA is TGTGCCAGCAGTGGAGGGAGGGTTTCTCCCGGGGAGCTGTTTTTT. Translation gives CASSGGRVSPGELFF.

The table lists this clone with a few counts. This chain uses TRBV5-1 with TRBJ1-1, with D possibly being TRBD1 (5 bases). V gave up 0 bases and J gave up 7 bases, with 13 bases separating them. CDR3 size: 14 residues. The germline V gene has CDR1 SGHRS and CDR2 YFSETQ. The CDR3 sequence: CASSLAPQGDEAFF. CDR3 bases: TGCGCCAGCAGCTTGGCCCCGCAGGGCGATGAAGCTTTCTTT. The full variable domain, in which reference TRBV5-1 and TRBJ1-1 provide the parts outside the CDR3, is KAGVTQTPRYLIKTRGQQVTLSCSPISGHRSVSWYQQTPGQGLQFLFEYFSETQRNKGNFPGRFSGRQFSNSRSEMNVSTLELGDSALYLCASSLAPQGDEAFFGQGTRLTVV.

The rearrangement joins TRBV9 to TRBJ2-3, with D perhaps TRBD2 (6 bases). The CDR3 is 18 residues long. In germline, CDR1 is SGDLS, CDR2 YYNGEE. Trimming left V 0 bases short and J 3 bases short, with 20 bases between. The DNA for the CDR3 is TGTGCCAGCAGCGTAGCGTTCGGAGGGGCCAGGTTAACAGATACGCAGTATTTT. Translating it yields CASSVAFGGARLTDTQYF.

The V gene is TRBV4-3, the J gene TRBJ2-3, with D possibly matching TRBD2 (6 bases). CDR3 length: 16 amino acids. Trimming pared 0 bases from V and 2 bases from J, leaving 12 bases between. In germline, CDR1 is LGHNA, CDR2 YSLEER. The CDR3 DNA sequence: TGCGCCAGCAGCCAAGATTGGGCTAGCGCCACAGATACGCAGTATTTT. Amino acids: CASSQDWASATDTQYF.

The chain couples TRBV7-9 to TRBJ2-7; D perhaps matches TRBD1 (6 bases). The germline CDR1 and CDR2 sequences are SEHNR and FQNEAQ (reference sequence). This CDR3 spans 14 amino acids. The V end was cut by 5 bases, the J end by 2 bases, with 13 bases between. DNA of the CDR3: TGTGCCAGCAGCCTGAAGGGACACCCCTACGAGCAGTACTTC. Amino acid sequence: CASSLKGHPYEQYF.

The rearrangement links TRBV11-2 to TRBJ1-1, with 9 positions matching TRBD1. V was pared by 5 bases and J by 4 bases, with 8 bases of the junction left unmatched. Per the germline V gene, CDR1 is SGHAT and CDR2 is FQNNGV. The CDR3 spans 15 residues. In DNA form, the CDR3 reads TGTGCCAGCAGCGCTCTAGACAGGGGGGGCACTGAAGCTTTCTTT. Residues: CASSALDRGGTEAFF.

The chain links TRBV5-1 to TRBJ1-1; D uncertain. CDR3 length: 14 amino acids. Germline values: CDR1 SGHRS, CDR2 YFSETQ. The V and J ends lost 3 bases and 5 bases respectively, with 14 bases between them. The CDR3, as DNA: TGCGCCAGCAGCTCAAAGGGAGGTGTGACTGAAGCTTTCTTT. It encodes CASSSKGGVTEAFF.

This rearrangement joins TRBV2 to TRBJ2-5; a weak D match, TRBD2 (5 bases). The CDR3 contains 14 residues. Trimming shortened V by 3 bases and J by 1 base, and 9 bases separated the two germline ends. The germline CDR1 and CDR2 sequences are SNHLY and FYNNEI. The CDR3 spells CASSDGRGQETQYF. The CDR3 nucleotides read TGTGCCAGCAGTGACGGCCGGGGCCAAGAGACCCAGTACTTC.

The genes are TRBV2 and TRBJ2-3; a weak D match, TRBD2 (6 bases). V was pared by 3 bases and J by 4 bases, with 17 bases between. Germline V gives CDR1 SNHLY, CDR2 FYNNEI. The CDR3 has 16 residues. CDR3 region: CASSDLGRQGSDTQYF. The DNA of the CDR3 is TGTGCCAGCAGTGACTTAGGGAGGCAGGGCTCAGATACGCAGTATTTT.

The chain carries TRBV6-6 and TRBJ1-1; weak D call: TRBD1 (5 bases). V was pared by 6 bases and J by 6 bases, with 8 bases between. This CDR3 region has 11 residues. The germline V gene encodes CDR1 MNHNY and CDR2 SVGAGI (reference sequence). CDR3 loop: CASRDIAEAFF. Written as DNA, the CDR3 is TGTGCCAGCAGGGACATCGCTGAAGCTTTCTTT.

The rearrangement links TRBV6-1 to TRBJ2-4; TRBD1 agrees at 7 bases. Trimming at V came to 6 bases and at J to 1 base, leaving 3 bases not matched to a gene. Per germline, CDR1 MNHNS and CDR2 SASEGT. This CDR3 region has 14 residues. CDR3 loop: CASRGGSAKNIQYF. The DNA for the CDR3 is TGTGCCAGCAGAGGGGGCTCGGCCAAAAACATTCAGTACTTC.

This clone was counted between two and nine times. This chain connects TRBV4-3 to TRBJ1-2; maybe TRBD1 (5 bases). V was cut by 0 bases and J by 8 bases, with 16 bases left in between. The CDR3 consists of 15 residues. Germline CDR1 reads LGHNA; CDR2 reads YSLEER. The DNA of the CDR3 is TGCGCCAGCAGCCAAGATTTAGGGACTGGCCTCGGCTACACCTTC. Protein product: CASSQDLGTGLGYTF.

V is TRBV6-5 and J is TRBJ2-5; 7 bases align to TRBD2. The CDR3 loop spans 15 amino acids. J lost 3 bases, V lost 3 bases, and 7 bases had no gene match. Germline V lookup: CDR1 MNHEY, CDR2 SVGAGI. This CDR3 is CASSYAAGLEETQYF. As DNA, the CDR3 is TGTGCCAGCAGTTATGCAGCGGGGCTAGAAGAGACCCAGTACTTC.

The chain carries TRBV6-5 and TRBJ1-2; no reliable D call. V was clipped by 4 bases and J by 2 bases, with 8 bases between them. CDR1 MNHEY and CDR2 SVGAGI come from the germline V gene. CDR3 size: 13 residues. The CDR3 nucleotides are TGTGCCAGCAGTTTAGACACGAACTATGGCTACACCTTC. Encoded protein: CASSLDTNYGYTF.

The chain is built from TRBV9 and TRBJ2-7, with 8 bases that match TRBD2. V lost 3 bases and J lost 6; bases outside the gene matches: 11. The CDR3 runs 15 residues. Germline V gene sequence: CDR1 SGDLS, CDR2 YYNGEE. The CDR3 DNA reads as TGTGCCAGCAGCGCCGGGGGGGGCCTCGTATCCGAGCAGTACTTC. It yields the protein CASSAGGGLVSEQYF.

J is TRBJ1-2 and V is TRBV7-8; D gene ambiguous. CDR3 length: 13 residues. CDR1 is SGHVS and CDR2 is FQNEAQ in the germline V gene. Trimming pared 3 bases from V and 3 bases from J, leaving 8 bases between. CDR3 region: CASSFGTDYGYTF. The CDR3 DNA is TGTGCCAGCAGCTTCGGCACAGACTATGGCTACACCTTC.